This T cell receptor beta chain was sequenced during a study of T cell changes during pregnancy in multiple sclerosis. The table lists this clone with a count of one. Assay used: immunoSEQ multiplex PCR; TCRdb lists only in-frame clones, some missing. In the table there are over 60,000 clones, roughly nine tenths of which are singletons. Germline V lookup: CDR1 KGHSH, CDR2 LQKENI. The trim removed 2 bases at V and 6 bases at J, leaving 10 bases unmatched. CDR3 length equals 15 residues. V usage is TRBV18 and J usage is TRBJ2-7; 7 bases align to TRBD1. The source of this sequence is a female donor in good health, enrolled as a control in a pregnancy study. Sequencing was performed on peripheral blood, taken in the third trimester of pregnancy. The DNA for the CDR3 is TGTGCCAGCTCACCATCAGGGGGTGTCTCCGCCGAGCAGTACTTC. Amino acid sequence: CASSPSGGVSAEQYF.